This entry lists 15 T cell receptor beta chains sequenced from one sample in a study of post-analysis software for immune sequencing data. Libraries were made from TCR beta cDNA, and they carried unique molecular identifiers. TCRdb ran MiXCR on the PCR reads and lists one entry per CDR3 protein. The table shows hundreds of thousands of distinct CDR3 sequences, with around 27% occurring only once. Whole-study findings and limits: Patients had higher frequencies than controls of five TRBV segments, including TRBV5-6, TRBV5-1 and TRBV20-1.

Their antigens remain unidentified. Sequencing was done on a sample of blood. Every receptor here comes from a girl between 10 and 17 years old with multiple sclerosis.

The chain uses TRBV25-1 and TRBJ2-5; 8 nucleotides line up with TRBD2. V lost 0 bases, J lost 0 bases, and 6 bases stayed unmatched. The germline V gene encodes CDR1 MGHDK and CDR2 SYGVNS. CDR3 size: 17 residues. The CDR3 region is CASSEYNGGRYQETQYF. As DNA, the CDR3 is TGTGCCAGCAGTGAATATAATGGCGGGAGGTACCAAGAGACCCAGTACTTC.

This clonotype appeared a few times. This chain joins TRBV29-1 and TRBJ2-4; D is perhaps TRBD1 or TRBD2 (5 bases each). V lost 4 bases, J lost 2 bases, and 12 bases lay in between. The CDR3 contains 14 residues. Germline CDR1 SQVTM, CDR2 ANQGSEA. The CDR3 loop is CSVAGPGPKNIQYF. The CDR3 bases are TGCAGCGTTGCCGGGCCGGGGCCCAAAAACATTCAGTACTTC.

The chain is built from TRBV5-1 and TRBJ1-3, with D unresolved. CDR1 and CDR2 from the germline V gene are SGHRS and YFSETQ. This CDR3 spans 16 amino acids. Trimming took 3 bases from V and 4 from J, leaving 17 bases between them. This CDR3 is CASSSADRGFGNTIYF. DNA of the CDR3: TGCGCCAGCAGCTCAGCCGATCGGGGATTCGGAAACACCATATATTTT. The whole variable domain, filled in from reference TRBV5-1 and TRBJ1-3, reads KAGVTQTPRYLIKTRGQQVTLSCSPISGHRSVSWYQQTPGQGLQFLFEYFSETQRNKGNFPGRFSGRQFSNSRSEMNVSTLELGDSALYLCASSSADRGFGNTIYFGEGSWLTVV.

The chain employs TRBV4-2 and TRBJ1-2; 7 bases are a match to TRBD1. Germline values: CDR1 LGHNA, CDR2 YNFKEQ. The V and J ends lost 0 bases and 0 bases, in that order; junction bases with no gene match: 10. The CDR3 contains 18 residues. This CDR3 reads CASSQDSRSGGSNYGYTF. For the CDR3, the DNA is TGTGCCAGCAGCCAAGACAGCCGATCAGGGGGATCTAACTATGGCTACACCTTC.

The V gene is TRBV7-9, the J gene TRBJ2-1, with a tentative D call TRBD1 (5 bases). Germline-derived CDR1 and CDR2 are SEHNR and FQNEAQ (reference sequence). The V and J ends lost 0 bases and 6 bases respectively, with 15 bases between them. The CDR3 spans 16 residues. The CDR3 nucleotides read TGTGCCAGCAGCTTAGCTCGGGCGCCTAGGGGCAATGAGCAGTTCTTC. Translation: CASSLARAPRGNEQFF. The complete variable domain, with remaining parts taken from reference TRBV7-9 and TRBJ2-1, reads DTGVSQNPRHKITKRGQNVTFRCDPISEHNRLYWYRQTLGQGPEFLTYFQNEAQLEKSRLLSDRFSAERPKGSFSTLEIQRTEQGDSAMYLCASSLARAPRGNEQFFGPGTRLTVL.

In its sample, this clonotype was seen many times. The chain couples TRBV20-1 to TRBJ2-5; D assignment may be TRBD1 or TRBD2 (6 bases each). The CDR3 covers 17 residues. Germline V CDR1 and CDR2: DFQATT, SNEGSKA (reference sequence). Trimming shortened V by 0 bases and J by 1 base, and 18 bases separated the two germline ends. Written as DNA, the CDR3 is TGCAGTGCTAGAGATCTCGGACGCGGGACACGCCAAGAGACCCAGTACTTC. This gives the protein CSARDLGRGTRQETQYF.

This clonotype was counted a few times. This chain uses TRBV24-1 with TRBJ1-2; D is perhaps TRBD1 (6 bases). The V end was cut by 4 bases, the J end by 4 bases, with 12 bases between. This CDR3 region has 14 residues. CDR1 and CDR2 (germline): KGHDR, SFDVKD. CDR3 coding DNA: TGTGCCACCAGTGACGCCAGGGGAACCTATGGCTACACCTTC. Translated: CATSDARGTYGYTF.

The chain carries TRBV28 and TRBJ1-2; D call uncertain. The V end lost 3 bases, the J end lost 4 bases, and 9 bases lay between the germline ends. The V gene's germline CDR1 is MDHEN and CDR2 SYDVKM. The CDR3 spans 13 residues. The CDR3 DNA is TGTGCCAGCAGTTTCCCTGATGTCTATGGCTACACCTTC. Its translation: CASSFPDVYGYTF.

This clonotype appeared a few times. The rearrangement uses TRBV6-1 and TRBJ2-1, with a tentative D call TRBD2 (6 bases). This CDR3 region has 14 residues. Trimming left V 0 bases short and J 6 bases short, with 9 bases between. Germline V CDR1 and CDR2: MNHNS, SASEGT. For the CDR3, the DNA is TGTGCCAGCAGTGAAGCAAGGACTACCAATGAGCAGTTCTTC. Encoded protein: CASSEARTTNEQFF.

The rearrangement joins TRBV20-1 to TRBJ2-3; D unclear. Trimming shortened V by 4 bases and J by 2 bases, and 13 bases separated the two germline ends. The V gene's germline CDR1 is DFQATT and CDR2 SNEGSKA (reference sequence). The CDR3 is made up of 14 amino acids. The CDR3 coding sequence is TGCAGTGCTACCCATGCGGATACCACAGATACGCAGTATTTT. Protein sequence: CSATHADTTDTQYF.

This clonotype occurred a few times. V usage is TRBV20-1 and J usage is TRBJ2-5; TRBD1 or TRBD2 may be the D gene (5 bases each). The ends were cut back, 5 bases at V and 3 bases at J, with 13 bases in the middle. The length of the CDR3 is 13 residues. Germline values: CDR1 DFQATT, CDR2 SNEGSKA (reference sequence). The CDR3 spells CSASGTEEETQYF. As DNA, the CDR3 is TGCAGTGCTTCCGGGACGGAAGAAGAGACCCAGTACTTC.

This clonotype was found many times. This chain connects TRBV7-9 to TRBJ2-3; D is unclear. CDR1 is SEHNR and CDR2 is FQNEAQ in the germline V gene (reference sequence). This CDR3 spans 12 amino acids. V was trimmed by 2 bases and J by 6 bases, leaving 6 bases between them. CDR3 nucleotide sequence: TGTGCCAGCAGCTTATTGGGGGATACGCAGTATTTT. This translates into CASSLLGDTQYF.

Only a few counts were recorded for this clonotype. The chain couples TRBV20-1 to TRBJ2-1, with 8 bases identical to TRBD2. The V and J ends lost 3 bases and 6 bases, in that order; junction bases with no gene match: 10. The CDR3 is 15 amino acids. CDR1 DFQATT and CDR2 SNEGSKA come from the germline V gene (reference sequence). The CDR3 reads CSARPLAGLGNEQFF. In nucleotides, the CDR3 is TGCAGTGCTAGGCCATTGGCGGGACTAGGCAATGAGCAGTTCTTC.

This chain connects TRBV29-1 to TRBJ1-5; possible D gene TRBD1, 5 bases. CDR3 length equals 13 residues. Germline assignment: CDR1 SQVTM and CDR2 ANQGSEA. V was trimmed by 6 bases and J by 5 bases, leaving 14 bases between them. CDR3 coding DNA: TGCAGCGTCGTTGACAGCGCAGATCAGCCCCAGCATTTT. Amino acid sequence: CSVVDSADQPQHF.

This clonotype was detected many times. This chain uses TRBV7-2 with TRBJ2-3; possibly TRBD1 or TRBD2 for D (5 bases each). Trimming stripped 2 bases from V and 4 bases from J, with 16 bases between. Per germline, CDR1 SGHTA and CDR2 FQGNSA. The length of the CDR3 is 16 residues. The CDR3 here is CASSLFASIGADTQYF. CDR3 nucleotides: TGTGCCAGCAGCTTATTTGCTAGCATAGGGGCAGATACGCAGTATTTT.